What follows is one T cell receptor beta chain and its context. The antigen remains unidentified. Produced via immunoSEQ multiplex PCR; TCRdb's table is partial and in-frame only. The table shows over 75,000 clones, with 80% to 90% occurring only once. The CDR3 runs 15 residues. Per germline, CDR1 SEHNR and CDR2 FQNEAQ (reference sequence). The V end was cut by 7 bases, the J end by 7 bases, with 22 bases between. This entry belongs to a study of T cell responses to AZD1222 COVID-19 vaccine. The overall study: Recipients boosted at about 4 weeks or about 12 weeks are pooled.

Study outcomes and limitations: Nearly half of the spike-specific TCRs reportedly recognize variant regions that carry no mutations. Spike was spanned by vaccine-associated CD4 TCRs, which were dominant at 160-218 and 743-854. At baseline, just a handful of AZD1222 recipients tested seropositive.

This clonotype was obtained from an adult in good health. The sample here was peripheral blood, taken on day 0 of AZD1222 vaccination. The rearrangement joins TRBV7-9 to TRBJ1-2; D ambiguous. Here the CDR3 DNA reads TGTGCCAGCAAGGGTGAAGGGTCTTGGGTTTCTGGCTACACCTTC. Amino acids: CASKGEGSWVSGYTF.